This entry describes one T cell receptor beta chain. Its target is not known. Flow cytometry served to check the purity of CD4+ and CD8+ cells, which were isolated by positive magnetic bead selection. The repertoire was sequenced with immunoSEQ multiplex PCR; TCRdb's copy has only in-frame clones and lacks some. The table includes 11,000 or so clones, 70% to 80% detected once. The V segment lost 3 bases and the J segment 10 bases; nucleotides outside the gene matches: 4. Germline V gene lookup returns CDR1 SGHDT and CDR2 YYEEEE. The CDR3 has 12 amino acids. This specimen comes from a study of somatic mutations in cytotoxic T cells in rheumatoid arthritis. Study results and caveats: Some patients, about an eighth of the roughly 65, had a largest CD8+ clone that exceeded 20% of CD8+ cells. Antigens bound by the expanded CD8+ clones were not identified.

The chain uses TRBV5-6 and TRBJ2-1; 7 nucleotides agree with TRBD2. This clonotype originated in a woman aged 40 to 49 in good health. Sequences were obtained from CD8+ T cells sorted from blood. The CDR3 coding sequence is TGTGCCAGCAGCTCCCTGACTAGCGAGCAGTTCTTC. Its protein is CASSSLTSEQFF.